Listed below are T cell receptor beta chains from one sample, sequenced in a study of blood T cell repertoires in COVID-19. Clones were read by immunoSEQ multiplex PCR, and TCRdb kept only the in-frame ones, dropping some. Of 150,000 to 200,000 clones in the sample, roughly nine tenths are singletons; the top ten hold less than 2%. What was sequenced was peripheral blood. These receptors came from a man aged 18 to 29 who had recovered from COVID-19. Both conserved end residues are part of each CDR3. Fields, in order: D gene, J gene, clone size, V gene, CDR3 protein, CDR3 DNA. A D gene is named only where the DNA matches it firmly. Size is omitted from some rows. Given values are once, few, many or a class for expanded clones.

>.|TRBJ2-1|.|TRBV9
CASGREIAPEQFF
TGTGCCAGCGGCCGGGAAATAGCGCCAGAGCAGTTCTTC
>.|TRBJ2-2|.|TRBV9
CASSVGTLPTGELFF
TGTGCCAGCAGCGTTGGCACGTTGCCCACCGGGGAGCTGTTTTTT
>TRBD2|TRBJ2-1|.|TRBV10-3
CAISATSGGHNEQFF
TGTGCCATCAGTGCTACTAGCGGGGGGCACAATGAGCAGTTCTTC
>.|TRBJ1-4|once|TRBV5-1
CASSLDGPGSGEKLFF
TGCGCCAGCAGCTTGGATGGGCCGGGGAGCGGTGAAAAACTGTTTTTT
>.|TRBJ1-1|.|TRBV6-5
CASSYDGTRGEAFF
TGTGCCAGCAGTTACGATGGGACTAGGGGTGAAGCTTTCTTT
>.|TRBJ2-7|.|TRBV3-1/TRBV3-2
CASSPRTANEQYF
TGTGCCAGCAGCCCACGGACAGCGAACGAGCAGTACTTC
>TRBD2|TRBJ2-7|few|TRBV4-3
CASSFAGGPSYEQYF
TGCGCCAGCAGCTTCGCGGGAGGGCCCTCCTACGAGCAGTACTTC
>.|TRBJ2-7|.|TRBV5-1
CASSLTEGYEQYF
TGCGCCAGCAGCTTAACGGAGGGCTACGAGCAGTACTTC
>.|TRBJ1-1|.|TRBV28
CASSSWRDGVNTEAFF
TGTGCCAGCAGTTCCTGGCGGGACGGCGTGAACACTGAAGCTTTCTTT
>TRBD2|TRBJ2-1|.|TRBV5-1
CASSPGTSGTEQFF
TGCGCCAGCAGCCCCGGGACTAGCGGGACCGAGCAGTTCTTC
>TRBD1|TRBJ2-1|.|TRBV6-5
CASRRTGYGYNEQFF
TGTGCCAGCAGGAGGACAGGGTACGGCTACAATGAGCAGTTCTTC
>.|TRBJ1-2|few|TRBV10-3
CAISELAGGYTF
TGTGCCATCAGTGAGTTGGCTGGTGGCTACACCTTC
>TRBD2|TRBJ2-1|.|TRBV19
CASSSHTGTTNEQFF
TGTGCCAGTAGTAGTCACACCGGGACTACCAATGAGCAGTTCTTC
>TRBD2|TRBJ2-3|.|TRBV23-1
CASSDGGGLLSTDTQYF
TGCGCCAGCAGCGACGGGGGAGGGCTTTTAAGCACAGATACGCAGTATTTT
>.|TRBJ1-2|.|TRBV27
CASQTLGGAGYTF
TGTGCCAGCCAAACTTTAGGGGGGGCGGGCTACACCTTC
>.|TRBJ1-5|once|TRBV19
CASSQGLGPQHF
TGTGCCAGTAGTCAGGGTCTAGGGCCCCAGCATTTT
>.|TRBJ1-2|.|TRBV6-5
CASSNPTGSAYGYTF
TGTGCCAGCAGTAATCCGACAGGTTCGGCCTATGGCTACACCTTC
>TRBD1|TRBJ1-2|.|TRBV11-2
CASSPTGPGYTF
TGTGCCAGCAGCCCGACAGGGCCCGGCTACACCTTC
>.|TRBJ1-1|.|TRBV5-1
CASSPGGGTEAFF
TGCGCCAGCAGCCCCGGGGGGGGCACTGAAGCTTTCTTT
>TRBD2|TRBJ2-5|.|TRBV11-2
CASSWTSGRQETQYF
TGTGCCAGCAGCTGGACTAGCGGGAGGCAAGAGACCCAGTACTTC
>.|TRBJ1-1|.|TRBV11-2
CASSLSRGTEAFF
TGTGCCAGCAGCTTATCCCGGGGCACTGAAGCTTTCTTT
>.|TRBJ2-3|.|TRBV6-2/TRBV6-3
CASSISSTDTQYF
TGTGCCAGCAGTATCTCCAGCACAGATACGCAGTATTTT
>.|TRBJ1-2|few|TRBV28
CASKTERPYGYTF
TGTGCCAGCAAAACGGAGCGCCCCTATGGCTACACCTTC
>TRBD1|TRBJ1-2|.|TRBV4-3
CASSQEPADRAFGYTF
TGCGCCAGCAGCCAAGAACCTGCGGACAGGGCTTTTGGCTACACCTTC
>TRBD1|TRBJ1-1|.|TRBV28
CASSLRLPGQGDTEAFF
TGTGCCAGCAGTTTAAGGCTCCCGGGACAGGGAGATACTGAAGCTTTCTTT
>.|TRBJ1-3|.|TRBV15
CATSSRQPSGNTIYF
TGTGCCACCAGCAGCAGGCAACCCTCTGGAAACACCATATATTTT
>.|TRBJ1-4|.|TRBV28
CASSSSNEKLFF
TGTGCCAGCAGTTCCTCTAATGAAAAACTGTTTTTT
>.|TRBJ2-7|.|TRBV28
CASSWGLSASYEQYF
TGTGCCAGCAGTTGGGGCCTCTCCGCCTCCTACGAGCAGTACTTC
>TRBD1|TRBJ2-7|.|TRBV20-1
CSASKDRAYEQYF
TGCAGTGCTAGTAAGGACAGGGCCTACGAGCAGTACTTC
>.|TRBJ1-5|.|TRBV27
CASRPWTNSNQPQHF
TGTGCCAGCAGACCATGGACAAATAGCAATCAGCCCCAGCATTTT
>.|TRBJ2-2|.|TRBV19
CASSGAQTPNTGELFF
TGTGCCAGTAGTGGGGCGCAAACACCGAACACCGGGGAGCTGTTTTTT
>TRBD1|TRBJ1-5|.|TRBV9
CASSVETGDPNQPQHF
TGTGCCAGCAGCGTGGAAACAGGGGACCCAAATCAGCCCCAGCATTTT
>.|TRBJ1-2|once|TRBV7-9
CASSLIGDYGYTF
TGTGCCAGCAGCTTAATAGGAGACTATGGCTACACCTTC
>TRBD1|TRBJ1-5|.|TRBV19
CASSAWTGGQPQHF
TGTGCCAGTAGTGCCTGGACAGGGGGTCAGCCCCAGCATTTT
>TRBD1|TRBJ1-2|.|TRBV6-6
CAIQTGSYGYTF
TGTGCCATTCAGACAGGGTCATATGGCTACACCTTC
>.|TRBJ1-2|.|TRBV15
CATSRDHQGTVYGYTF
TGTGCCACCAGCAGAGATCACCAGGGGACGGTGTATGGCTACACCTTC
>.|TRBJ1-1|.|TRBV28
CASVGGGTEAFF
TGTGCCAGCGTTGGGGGGGGGACTGAAGCTTTCTTT
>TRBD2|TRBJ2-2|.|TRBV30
CAWEGGGLAGATGELFF
TGTGCCTGGGAAGGGGGTGGTCTAGCGGGAGCCACCGGGGAGCTGTTTTTT
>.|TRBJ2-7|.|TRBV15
CATSRDGLAYEQYF
TGTGCCACCAGCAGAGATGGGCTTGCCTACGAGCAGTACTTC
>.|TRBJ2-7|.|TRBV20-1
CSAIAGEQYF
TGCAGTGCTATAGCTGGAGAGCAGTACTTC
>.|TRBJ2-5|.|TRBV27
CASSLTPGETQYF
TGTGCCAGCAGTTTGACTCCGGGAGAGACCCAGTACTTC
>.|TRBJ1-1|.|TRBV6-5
CASSYSIQGNTEAFF
TGTGCCAGCAGTTACTCGATACAGGGAAACACTGAAGCTTTCTTT
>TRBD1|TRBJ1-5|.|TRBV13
CASGTGGKGSNQPQHF
TGTGCCAGCGGAACAGGGGGTAAGGGGAGCAATCAGCCCCAGCATTTT
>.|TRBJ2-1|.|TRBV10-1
CASSQGMGSNEQFF
TGCGCCAGCAGTCAGGGGATGGGGTCCAATGAGCAGTTCTTC
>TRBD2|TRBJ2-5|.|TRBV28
CASSFGGVGETQYF
TGTGCCAGCAGTTTTGGGGGGGTTGGGGAGACCCAGTACTTC
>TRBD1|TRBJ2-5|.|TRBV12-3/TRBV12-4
CASSPGGETQYF
TGTGCCAGCAGCCCAGGGGGAGAGACCCAGTACTTC
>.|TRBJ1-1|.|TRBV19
CASTSDRENTEAFF
TGTGCCAGTACCTCTGACAGAGAGAACACTGAAGCTTTCTTT